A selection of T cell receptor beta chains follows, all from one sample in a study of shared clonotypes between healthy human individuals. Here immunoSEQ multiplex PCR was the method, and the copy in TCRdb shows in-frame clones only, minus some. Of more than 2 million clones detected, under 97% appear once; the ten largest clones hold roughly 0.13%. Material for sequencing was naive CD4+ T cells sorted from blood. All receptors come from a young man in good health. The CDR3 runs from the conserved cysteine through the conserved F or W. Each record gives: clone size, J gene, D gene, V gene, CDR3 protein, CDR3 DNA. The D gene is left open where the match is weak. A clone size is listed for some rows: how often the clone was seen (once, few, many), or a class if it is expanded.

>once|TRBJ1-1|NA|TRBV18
CASSPFPGGTEAFF
TGTGCCAGCTCACCATTTCCAGGAGGCACTGAAGCTTTCTTT
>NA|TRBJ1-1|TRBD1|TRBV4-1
CASSQQGQGWQAFF
TGCGCCAGCAGCCAACAGGGACAGGGTTGGCAAGCTTTCTTT
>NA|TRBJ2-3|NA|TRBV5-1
CASSFSRADTQYF
TGCGCCAGCAGCTTCAGTAGGGCAGATACGCAGTATTTT
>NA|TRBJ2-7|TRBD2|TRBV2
CASSEGLAVISYEQYF
TGTGCCAGCAGCGAAGGACTAGCGGTCATCTCCTACGAGCAGTACTTC
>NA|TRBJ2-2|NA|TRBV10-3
CATDPQGRTGELFF
TGTGCCACCGACCCACAGGGTCGGACCGGGGAGCTGTTTTTT
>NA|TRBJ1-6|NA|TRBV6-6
CASSPVWGSYNSPLHF
TGTGCCAGCAGCCCAGTTTGGGGATCCTATAATTCACCCCTCCACTTT
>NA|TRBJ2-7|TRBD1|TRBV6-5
CASSSRQGAYEQYF
TGTGCCAGCAGTTCCCGACAGGGGGCCTACGAGCAGTACTTC
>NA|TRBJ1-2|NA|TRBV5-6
CASRLDSTSAGGYTF
TGTGCCAGCAGGCTTGACTCAACTTCCGCGGGTGGCTACACCTTC
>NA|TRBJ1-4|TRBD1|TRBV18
CASSSHRGSNEKLFF
TGTGCCAGCTCATCACACAGGGGGTCTAATGAAAAACTGTTTTTT
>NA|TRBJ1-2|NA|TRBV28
CASSLPGFDGYTF
TGTGCCAGCAGTTTACCCGGGTTTGATGGCTACACCTTC
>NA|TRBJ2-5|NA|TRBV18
CASSGGRNQETQYF
TGTGCCAGCTCAGGGGGACGGAATCAAGAGACCCAGTACTTC
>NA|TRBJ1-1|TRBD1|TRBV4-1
CASSPGQARGWNTEAFF
TGCGCCAGCAGTCCCGGACAGGCTCGAGGTTGGAACACTGAAGCTTTCTTT
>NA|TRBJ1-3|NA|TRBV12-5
CASVSGGNTIYF
TGTGCTAGTGTATCGGGGGGAAACACCATATATTTT
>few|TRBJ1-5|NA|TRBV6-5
CASSSAQNRDNQPQHF
TGTGCCAGCAGTTCCGCCCAAAACAGGGATAATCAGCCCCAGCATTTT
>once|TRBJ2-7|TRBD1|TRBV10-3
CAIMGGQDSYEQYF
TGTGCCATCATGGGCGGACAGGACTCCTACGAGCAGTACTTC
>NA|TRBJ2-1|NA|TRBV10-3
CAIRGERGGGYNEQFF
TGTGCCATCAGGGGGGAAAGGGGAGGCGGCTACAATGAGCAGTTCTTC
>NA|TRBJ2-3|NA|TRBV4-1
CASSLRGEDTDTQYF
TGCGCCAGCAGTCTCAGGGGCGAAGACACAGATACGCAGTATTTT
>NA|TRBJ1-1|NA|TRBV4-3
CASSQDLEGQRRGTEAFF
TGCGCCAGCAGCCAAGATCTGGAGGGCCAGCGTCGGGGCACTGAAGCTTTCTTT
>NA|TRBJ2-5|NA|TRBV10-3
CAISESGPETQYF
TGTGCCATCAGTGAGTCGGGCCCAGAGACCCAGTACTTC
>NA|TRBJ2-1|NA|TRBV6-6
CASSYSYSNEQFF
TGTGCCAGCAGTTACTCGTACAGCAATGAGCAGTTCTTC
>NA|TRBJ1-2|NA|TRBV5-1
CASSLEGTPWTNYGYTF
TGCGCCAGCAGCTTGGAGGGGACTCCATGGACTAACTATGGCTACACCTTC
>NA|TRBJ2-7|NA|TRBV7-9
CASSYLLTTGGPHEQYF
TGTGCCAGCAGCTACCTTCTCACAACCGGGGGGCCCCACGAGCAGTACTTC
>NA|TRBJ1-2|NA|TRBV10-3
CAISADYGYTF
TGTGCCATCAGTGCTGATTATGGCTACACCTTC
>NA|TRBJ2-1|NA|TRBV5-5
CASSPLPVEQFF
TGTGCCAGCAGCCCCCTTCCTGTTGAGCAGTTCTTC
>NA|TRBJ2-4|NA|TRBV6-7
CASAGVNIQYF
TGTGCCAGCGCAGGGGTGAACATTCAGTACTTC
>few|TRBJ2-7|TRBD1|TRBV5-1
CASSVGTGGYEQYF
TGCGCCAGCAGCGTCGGGACAGGGGGCTACGAGCAGTACTTC
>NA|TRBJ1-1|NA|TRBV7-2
CASTVGTEAFF
TGTGCCAGCACCGTAGGGACTGAAGCTTTCTTT
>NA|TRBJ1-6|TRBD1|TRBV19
CASSPPTGGADNSPLHF
TGTGCCAGTAGTCCACCGACAGGGGGCGCAGATAATTCACCCCTCCACTTT
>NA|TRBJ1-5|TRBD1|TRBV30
CAWSGQGGGQPQHF
TGTGCCTGGAGTGGACAGGGGGGAGGGCAGCCCCAGCATTTT
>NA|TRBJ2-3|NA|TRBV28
CASSFADTDTQYF
TGTGCCAGCAGTTTCGCAGACACAGATACGCAGTATTTT
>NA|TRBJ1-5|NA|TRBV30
CAWSPQENQPQHF
TGTGCCTGGAGTCCCCAGGAGAATCAGCCCCAGCATTTT
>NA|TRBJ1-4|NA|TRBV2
CASRNGAGSNEKLFF
TGTGCCAGCAGGAACGGGGCCGGGAGTAATGAAAAACTGTTTTTT
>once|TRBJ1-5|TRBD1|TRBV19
CARRTGGDCNQPQHF
TGTGCCCGCCGGACAGGGGGCGATTGCAATCAGCCCCAGCATTTT
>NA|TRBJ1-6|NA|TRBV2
CASSEQGENSPLHF
TGTGCCAGCAGTGAACAGGGCGAGAATTCACCCCTCCACTTT
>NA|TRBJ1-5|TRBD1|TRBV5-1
CASSQRQGGNQPQHF
TGCGCCAGCAGCCAAAGACAGGGGGGCAATCAGCCCCAGCATTTT